This T cell receptor beta chain originates from a study of blood T cell repertoires in COVID-19. Across the study: Samples of COVID-19 (acute and convalescent) were obtained from the United States, Italy and Spain.

This CDR3 region has 15 residues. The V end was cut by 3 bases, the J end by 3 bases, with 16 bases between. The V gene's germline CDR1 is DFQATT and CDR2 SNEGSKA (reference sequence). This table comes from immunoSEQ multiplex PCR, and its TCRdb copy is limited to in-frame clones, with some not included. The top ten clones hold approximately 9.9% of a sample with about 330,000 clones, approximately 86% of them seen once. A single count supports this clone. The chain has TRBV20-1 and TRBJ2-3, with a weak D call TRBD1 (6 bases). The sequenced sample consisted of peripheral blood. The TCR sequence derives from a man in his thirties or forties with COVID-19, enrolled during active disease. The CDR3 sequence: CSASKGGYRTDTQYF. The CDR3 bases are TGCAGTGCTAGTAAAGGGGGATATAGGACAGATACGCAGTATTTT.